The 17 T cell receptor beta chains below were found in one sample sequenced in a study of breast tumors, draining lymph nodes, adjacent tissues. The lymph nodes were axillary draining lymph nodes from breast cancer patients. MiXCR was run by TCRdb on the multiplex PCR reads, yielding one entry per CDR3 protein. This table has fewer than 90,000 distinct CDR3 sequences, roughly 28% appearing once. Sequencing was carried out using axillary lymph node tissue. These receptors all stem from a female donor with breast cancer. Some clones in this sample may be carry-over from other donors' samples.

Remarks on this clonotype: This may be a read error, as it is one base from a much larger clone. The J gene is TRBJ2-6, the V gene TRBV6-5; possible D gene TRBD2, 6 bases. The CDR3 contains 16 residues. The V gene's germline CDR1 is MNHEY and CDR2 SVGAGI. The CDR3 here is CASSYSLGTGADVLTF. CDR3 in DNA: TGTGCCAGCAGTTACTCATTAGGGACTGGGGCCGACGTCCTGACTTTC.

Many counts were recorded for this clonotype. CDR3 region: CSARAETTPSTDTQYF. CDR3 DNA sequence: TGCAGTGCTAGAGCCGAGACGACTCCTAGCACAGATACGCAGTATTTT. The V and J genes are TRBV20-1 and TRBJ2-3; D unresolved. Deletions cut 1 base from V and 0 bases from J, with 14 bases between. CDR3 length: 16 amino acids. Germline V gene lookup returns CDR1 DFQATT and CDR2 SNEGSKA (reference sequence).

A word on this clonotype: This CDR3 is missing its conserved last phenylalanine or tryptophan, likely due to a read error. The chain has TRBV13 and TRBJ1-1, with TRBD1 matching over 7 bases. V was clipped by 4 bases and J by 4 bases; unmatched bases: 18. Germline V gene data show CDR1 as PRHDT and CDR2 as FYEKMQ (reference sequence). This CDR3 region has 18 residues. This CDR3 reads CASSSLVNIIRDSTEAFL. In DNA, the CDR3 is TGTGCCAGCAGCTCACTAGTAAACATCATCCGGGACAGCACTGAAGCTTTCTTG.

A note on this clonotype: Given a much more abundant clone one base away, this may be a read error. The V gene is TRBV6-1, the J gene TRBJ1-3; 12 positions match TRBD1. Germline V gene data show CDR1 as MNHNS and CDR2 as SASEGT. J lost 7 bases, V lost 6 bases, and 7 bases had no gene match. The CDR3 length is 15 residues. CDR3 loop: CASRPGQGAVNTIYF. In nucleotides, the CDR3 is TGTGCCAGCAGGCCGGGACAGGGGGCCGTGAACACCATATATTTT.

This clonotype was counted a few times. This may stem from a read error, because a much larger clone lies one nucleotide away. V gene TRBV9 combines with J gene TRBJ2-7, with TRBD2 identical over 15 bases. The ends lost 4 bases at V and 6 bases at J; junction bases unmatched: 8. This CDR3 region has 16 residues. Germline CDR1 SGDLS, CDR2 YYNGEE. The chain's CDR3 is CASSKRRTSGRGEQYF. The CDR3 DNA sequence: TGTGCCAGCAGCAAGAGGAGGACTAGCGGGAGGGGCGAGCAGTACTTC.

A single count supports this clonotype. The chain employs TRBV11-2 and TRBJ1-1, with unresolved D. The CDR3 covers 13 residues. The V end lost 2 bases, the J end lost 1 base, and 5 bases lay between the germline ends. The germline CDR1 and CDR2 sequences are SGHAT and FQNNGV. CDR3 amino acids: CASSLIANTEAFF. In DNA, the CDR3 is TGTGCCAGCAGCTTAATCGCGAACACTGAAGCTTTCTTT.

This chain links TRBV18 with TRBJ2-1; 9 bases fit TRBD1. The V gene end was trimmed by 4 bases and the J gene end by 4 bases; junction bases not matched to a gene: 11. The CDR3 loop spans 17 amino acids. In germline, CDR1 is KGHSH, CDR2 LQKENI. The CDR3 reads CASSLSTGTGLYNEQFF. CDR3 bases: TGTGCCAGCTCACTTTCGACCGGGACAGGGCTTTACAATGAGCAGTTCTTC.

Points on this clonotype: A read error is likely, as this CDR3 ends without the conserved phenylalanine or tryptophan. Because the CDR3's place on the DNA is in doubt, the DNA is left out and the CDR3 is given as listed by TCRdb. The chain joins TRBV19 to TRBJ1-3. The CDR3 spans 8 amino acids, including both terminal residues. CDR1 LNHDA and CDR2 SQIVND come from the germline V gene (reference sequence). The CDR3: CASSLGYA.

This sequence joins TRBV7-2 and TRBJ2-7; 7 nucleotides agree with TRBD1. CDR1 SGHTA and CDR2 FQGNSA come from the germline V gene. The CDR3 totals 14 residues. The ends lost 8 bases at V and 6 bases at J; junction bases unmatched: 13. CDR3 region: CASGSRDSRSEQYF. The DNA of the CDR3 is TGTGCCAGCGGCTCCCGGGACAGCAGGAGCGAGCAGTACTTC.

This clonotype was seen many times. V gene TRBV5-4 combines with J gene TRBJ2-1; D unresolved. The CDR3 has 11 residues. V was clipped by 2 bases and J by 9 bases, with 6 bases between them. Looked up from germline, CDR1 is SGHNT and CDR2 is YYREEE (reference sequence). The CDR3 DNA sequence: TGTGCCAGCAGCTTTACTCTTGAGCAGTTCTTC. Its translation: CASSFTLEQFF.

The chain has TRBV5-1 and TRBJ2-5; 7 nucleotides line up with TRBD2. Germline CDR1 and CDR2: SGHRS and YFSETQ. With 0 bases clipped from V and 7 bases from J, the junction kept 21 bases outside the gene matches. The CDR3 sequence is 19 residues long. CDR3 DNA: TGCGCCAGCAGCTTGGGTGCCAGCAGCTCCCGACTAGCTGCCGGGACCCAGTACTTC. This codes for CASSLGASSSRLAAGTQYF.

This clonotype was counted many times. The chain carries TRBV11-3 and TRBJ2-1, with D possibly called TRBD1 or TRBD2 (5 bases each). V was cut by 4 bases and J by 4 bases, with 14 bases left in between. CDR3 length equals 15 residues. CDR1 and CDR2 from the germline V gene are SGHNT and YENEEA. The CDR3 here is CASSWGLLGYNEQFF. The CDR3 region has the DNA TGTGCCAGCAGCTGGGGGTTGCTAGGTTACAATGAGCAGTTCTTC.

Regarding this clonotype: The DNA is left out, because the CDR3 cannot be placed on it with certainty; the CDR3 is given as TCRdb lists it. This chain links TRBV7-9 with TRBJ1-5; TRBD1, as called in the table, went unchecked against the DNA. The CDR3 is made up of 24 amino acids, end residues included. Germline loops: CDR1 SEHNR, CDR2 FQNEAQ (reference sequence). Here the CDR3 reads CASSLSLSARDSLRAVLRAGHQHF.

This clonotype has a count of ten or more. The CDR3 coding sequence is TGCAGTGCTAGAACCCCAGCGCTAAGCTCCTACAATGAGCAGTTCTTC. Amino acids: CSARTPALSSYNEQFF. The V gene is TRBV20-1, the J gene TRBJ2-1; D ambiguous. V lost 2 bases to trimming and J lost 0 bases, with 14 bases between them. Germline loops: CDR1 DFQATT, CDR2 SNEGSKA (reference sequence). The CDR3 has 16 residues.

This clonotype occurred many times. J is TRBJ2-3 and V is TRBV20-1; 14 bases agree with TRBD2. The CDR3 loop spans 16 amino acids. Germline CDR1 DFQATT, CDR2 SNEGSKA (reference sequence). With V trimmed by 3 bases and J by 2 bases, 4 bases remained unmatched. The CDR3 bases are TGCAGTGCTAGGACTAGCGGGGGGGCTGTCACAGATACGCAGTATTTT. This encodes CSARTSGGAVTDTQYF.

There are many counts of this clonotype. Just one base apart from a much larger clone, this may be a read error. The gene calls are TRBV9 and TRBJ2-5; perhaps TRBD2 as D (6 bases). In germline, CDR1 is SGDLS, CDR2 YYNGEE. This CDR3 is built from 20 residues. V lost 2 bases and J 3 bases, leaving 29 bases between the germline ends. Here the CDR3 reads CASSVTPGGARDTHKETQYF. The CDR3 DNA sequence: TGTGCCAGCAGCGTTACTCCCGGAGGGGCTCGGGATACCCACAAAGAGACCCAGTACTTC.

V usage is TRBV10-3 and J usage is TRBJ2-3, with 7 nucleotides matching TRBD2. Trimming removed 5 bases from V and 1 base from J; junction bases left unmatched: 3. This CDR3 is 14 amino acids long. CDR1 and CDR2 (germline): ENHRY, SYGVKD. CDR3 sequence reads: CAISPAGRTDTQYF. The CDR3 DNA follows: TGTGCCATCAGTCCAGCGGGACGCACAGATACGCAGTATTTT.